Below are 17 T cell receptor beta chains sequenced from a single sample in a study of low-dose radiotherapy and immunotherapy resistance in tumors. Priming of first-strand cDNA relied on TRAV- and TRBV-specific primers (covering alpha and beta chains). It was with a constant-region primer and a V-primer adapter that TCRs were amplified over approximately 18 PCR cycles. Via MiXCR, TCRdb re-called the reads, giving one row per CDR3 protein. The sample records about 100,000 distinct CDR3 sequences, under 25% being singletons. Described time point: after trial treatment. Documented treatment: LDRT plus nivolumab, ipilimumab, low-dose cyclophosphamide and aspirin (RACIN trial). Sequenced here: PBMCs, sampled after low-dose radiotherapy plus immunotherapy. These receptors all stem from a male donor with prostate cancer.

The chain links TRBV12-3 or TRBV12-4 to TRBJ2-3, with 8 nucleotides matching TRBD1. The CDR3 sequence is 15 residues long. V shed 6 bases and J 1 base; nucleotides not matched to a gene: 6. The CDR3 loop is CASSSGGAGTDTQYF. As DNA, the CDR3 is TGTGCCAGCAGCTCAGGGGGCGCGGGCACAGATACGCAGTATTTT.

This clonotype was detected many times. V usage is TRBV27 and J usage is TRBJ2-3; 9 bases match TRBD1. The germline CDR1 and CDR2 sequences are MNHEY and SMNVEV (reference sequence). The J segment lost 3 bases and the V segment lost 7 bases, leaving 5 bases of the junction unmatched. This CDR3 is 14 amino acids long. CDR3 nucleotide sequence: TGTGCCAGCAAGCCGGGACAGGGTACAGATACGCAGTATTTT. Translating it yields CASKPGQGTDTQYF.

This clonotype appeared many times. The chain recombines TRBV6-2 or TRBV6-3 with TRBJ2-1; the D gene is possibly TRBD1 (9 bases). The CDR3 length is 13 residues. The V end lost 7 bases, the J end lost 10 bases, and 17 bases lay between the germline ends. From germline, CDR1 is MNHEY and CDR2 SVGEGT. The CDR3 nucleotides are TGTGCCAGCATCTCGGGGGGGACAGGGGAGCAGTTCTTC. This encodes CASISGGTGEQFF.

The J gene is TRBJ1-2, the V gene TRBV5-6; the D gene is possibly TRBD1 (6 bases). The CDR3 spans 13 residues. Trimming pared 6 bases from V and 7 bases from J, leaving 16 bases between. Per the germline V gene, CDR1 is SGHDT and CDR2 is YYEEEE. The CDR3 loop is CASTWGGAGGYTF. In DNA, the CDR3 is TGTGCCAGCACCTGGGGGGGGGCGGGTGGCTACACCTTC.

V usage is TRBV27 and J usage is TRBJ1-5; D is undetermined. The V gene's germline CDR1 is MNHEY and CDR2 SMNVEV (reference sequence). V lost 8 bases to trimming and J lost 0 bases, with 17 bases between them. CDR3 length: 16 residues. CDR3 coding DNA: TGTGCCAGCCGGGCTTCACCTGCTATTAGCAATCAGCCCCAGCATTTT. It encodes CASRASPAISNQPQHF.

The chain uses TRBV6-2 or TRBV6-3 and TRBJ1-5; 7 bases map to TRBD1. Germline values: CDR1 MNHEY, CDR2 SVGEGT. With V trimmed by 7 bases and J by 5 bases, 11 bases remained unmatched. The CDR3 loop spans 15 amino acids. CDR3 amino acids: CASTDLDRADQPQHF. CDR3 DNA sequence: TGTGCCAGCACCGACCTTGACAGGGCCGATCAGCCCCAGCATTTT.

Concerning this clonotype: Since a far larger clone is one base different, this is likely a read error. The chain uses TRBV7-9 and TRBJ2-7, with 10 positions matching TRBD2. Germline CDR1 reads SEHNR; CDR2 reads FQNEAQ (reference sequence). The CDR3 covers 15 residues. The CDR3 nucleotides are TGTGCCATCAGCTTCCTAGCGGGGGAAACCTACGAGCAGTACTTC. This translates into CAISFLAGETYEQYF.

This clonotype is a singleton in its sample. Just one base apart from a much larger clone, this may be a read error. The V gene is TRBV5-5, the J gene TRBJ2-2; 9 bases are shared with TRBD1. V shed 4 bases and J 4 bases; nucleotides not matched to a gene: 5. Germline V gene lookup returns CDR1 SGHKS and CDR2 YYEKEE (reference sequence). CDR3 length: 15 residues. CDR3 protein: CASSPQTGGTGELFF. CDR3 coding DNA: TGTGCCAGCAGCCCCCAGACAGGGGGCACCGGGGAGCTGTTTTTT.

V gene TRBV20-1 combines with J gene TRBJ2-5, with 7 bases aligning to TRBD2. The germline gives CDR1 DFQATT, CDR2 SNEGSKA (reference sequence). CDR3 length: 12 amino acids. V lost 1 base and J lost 4; bases outside the gene matches: 0. The CDR3 loop is CSARGGGETQYF. The CDR3 nucleotides read TGCAGTGCTAGAGGGGGGGGAGAGACCCAGTACTTC.

At least ten counts were recorded for this clonotype. V usage is TRBV7-2 and J usage is TRBJ2-5; unclear D gene. V was trimmed by 6 bases and J by 7 bases, leaving 15 bases between them. Germline-derived CDR1 and CDR2 are SGHTA and FQGNSA. The CDR3 spans 13 residues. The CDR3 DNA reads as TGTGCCAGCAGAAGGTCAAGACCCGGGACCCAGTACTTC. It translates to CASRRSRPGTQYF.

This clonotype was picked up many times. The chain recombines TRBV3-1 with TRBJ1-2; possibly TRBD1 for D (6 bases). Germline V gene data show CDR1 as LGHDT and CDR2 as YNNKEL (reference sequence). This CDR3 contains 15 residues. V lost 0 bases and J 5 bases, leaving 13 bases between the germline ends. CDR3 loop: CASSQDAAGAYGYTF. The CDR3 DNA sequence: TGTGCCAGCAGCCAAGACGCGGCGGGGGCTTATGGCTACACCTTC.

The chain has TRBV5-1 and TRBJ2-1, with unresolved D. Germline loops: CDR1 SGHRS, CDR2 YFSETQ. V lost 0 bases to trimming and J lost 2 bases, with 21 bases between them. The CDR3 has 19 residues. CDR3 bases: TGCGCCAGCAGCTTGGTCCTCCCCGCCCTGAGTAAACCCTACAATGAGCAGTTCTTC. It codes for CASSLVLPALSKPYNEQFF.

This clonotype was detected many times. The chain joins TRBV29-1 to TRBJ2-2; D gene ambiguous. Germline V gives CDR1 SQVTM, CDR2 ANQGSEA. The CDR3 consists of 12 residues. V was trimmed by 7 bases and J by 5 bases, leaving 11 bases between them. CDR3 nucleotide sequence: TGCAGCGCCGTACATGGAACCGGGGAGCTGTTTTTT. Translated: CSAVHGTGELFF.

The chain couples TRBV12-3 or TRBV12-4 to TRBJ1-4; D is unresolved. The ends were cut back, 6 bases at V and 8 bases at J, with 10 bases in the middle. CDR3 size: 12 residues. As DNA, the CDR3 is TGTGCCAGCAGCGCGCAGGACGAAAAACTGTTTTTT. Its translation is CASSAQDEKLFF.

Ten or more counts support this clonotype. The chain recombines TRBV7-2 with TRBJ2-2; TRBD2 matches 7 bases. CDR1 is SGHTA, CDR2 FQGNSA, per germline. This CDR3 is built from 15 residues. J was trimmed by 6 bases and V by 5 bases; bases with no gene match: 9. As DNA, the CDR3 is TGTGCCAGCAGCCTTGCGGGGAGGGTACCCGGGGAGCTGTTTTTT. It translates to CASSLAGRVPGELFF.

J is TRBJ2-3 and V is TRBV6-1, with 8 bases matching TRBD2. The CDR3 extends over 15 amino acids. The J segment lost 7 bases and the V segment lost 7 bases, leaving 13 bases of the junction unmatched. Germline loops: CDR1 MNHNS, CDR2 SASEGT. This CDR3 reads CASTRGRGGPNTQYF. The DNA of the CDR3 is TGTGCCAGCACCCGGGGACGGGGGGGGCCCAATACGCAGTATTTT.

V and J are TRBV18 and TRBJ2-1; D uncertain. Per the germline V gene, CDR1 is KGHSH and CDR2 is LQKENI. This CDR3 region has 11 residues. The V and J ends lost 3 bases and 9 bases respectively, with 6 bases between them. The CDR3 loop reads CASSPQGEQFF. The DNA for the CDR3 is TGTGCCAGCTCACCCCAAGGTGAGCAGTTCTTC.